The present T cell receptor beta chain was sequenced within a study of blood T cell repertoires in COVID-19. CDR1 LGHNT and CDR2 FRNRAP come from the germline V gene. This CDR3 region has 11 residues. V dropped 7 bases and J dropped 3 bases, with 5 bases sitting between them. Under the authors' procedure: For nucleated cells, counts were estimated from reference gene primer amplification. The table came from immunoSEQ multiplex PCR; TCRdb's copy has only in-frame clones and leaves some out. Clone size and the V and J calls come from that table; the DNA yielded D and trimming. The table has over 90,000 clones, approximately 80% seen once.

Specimen: peripheral blood. The origin of this receptor is a man aged 55 to 69 with active or convalescent COVID-19. This chain joins TRBV12-5 and TRBJ2-3; no firm D call. The CDR3 DNA follows: TGTGCTAGTGCCTTGACAGATACGCAGTATTTT. Amino acids: CASALTDTQYF.